This record looks at one T cell receptor (beta chain) sequence and its context. Its antigen is currently unknown. Time point of the sample: neoterminal ileum biopsy at postoperative endoscopy, about 6 months after surgery. This record belongs to a study of T cell repertoires in ileal Crohn's disease. The wider study: Surgery for a complication: stricturing in around 60%, penetrating in roughly 40%.

Study-wide results and caveats: Endoscopic recurrence occurred in every patient whose clonality exceeded 26.8%.

Clones were sequenced by immunoSEQ multiplex PCR, and TCRdb holds only the in-frame ones, with some missing. Seen here are 3,000 to 4,000 clones, around 82% observed once, and the top ten hold around 12%. Material: ileal tissue. This receptor was obtained from an adult with Crohn's disease.

CDR3 sequence: CASSLGGTSQETQYF. CDR3 coding DNA: TGTGCCAGCAGCTTAGGAGGGACTAGCCAAGAGACCCAGTACTTC. V and J are TRBV11-2 and TRBJ2-5; 8 bases fit TRBD2. V gave up 1 base and J gave up 1 base; unmatched junction bases: 2. CDR1 and CDR2 from the germline V gene are SGHAT and FQNNGV. This CDR3 comprises 15 residues.